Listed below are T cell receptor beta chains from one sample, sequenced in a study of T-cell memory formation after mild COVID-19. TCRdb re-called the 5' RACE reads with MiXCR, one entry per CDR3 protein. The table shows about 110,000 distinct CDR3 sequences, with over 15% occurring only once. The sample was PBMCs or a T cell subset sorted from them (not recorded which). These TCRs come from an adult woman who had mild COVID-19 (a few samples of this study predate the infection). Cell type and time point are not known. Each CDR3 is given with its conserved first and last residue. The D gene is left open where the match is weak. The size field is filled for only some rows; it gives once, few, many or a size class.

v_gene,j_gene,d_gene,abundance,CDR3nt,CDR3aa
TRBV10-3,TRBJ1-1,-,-,TGTGCCATCAGCGACAGAGCAGGATTGGGAACTGAAGCTTTCTTT,CAISDRAGLGTEAFF
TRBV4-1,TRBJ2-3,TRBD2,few,TGCGCCAGCAGCCCTATGGGAGCGGGGGGCACAGATACGCAGTATTTT,CASSPMGAGGTDTQYF
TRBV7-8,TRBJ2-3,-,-,TGTGCCAGCAGATATATACAGGCAGATACGCAGTATTTT,CASRYIQADTQYF
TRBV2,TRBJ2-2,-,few,TGTGCCAGCAGTGATTGGTTAGGCCGAAGAAGCGGGGAGCTGTTTTTT,CASSDWLGRRSGELFF
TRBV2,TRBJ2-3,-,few,TGTGCCAGAACTCTGACAGATACGCAGTATTTT,CARTLTDTQYF
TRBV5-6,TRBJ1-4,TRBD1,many,TGTGCCAGCAGCCACGGGACAGGCATTGAAAAACTGTTTTTT,CASSHGTGIEKLFF
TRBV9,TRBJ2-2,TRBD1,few,TGTGCCAGCAGCGCCCAGCAGGGGGTAGAAACCGGGGAGCTGTTTTTT,CASSAQQGVETGELFF
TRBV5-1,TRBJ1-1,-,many,TGCGCCAGCAGCTTGAGTAACGATGTGGGGGCTTTCTTT,CASSLSNDVGAFF
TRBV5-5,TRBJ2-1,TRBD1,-,TGTGCCAGCAGGGCCCCCGGGACAGACTACAATGAGCAGTTCTTC,CASRAPGTDYNEQFF
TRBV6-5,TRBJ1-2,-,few,TGTGCCAGCAGTTACTCGCCAGGGGTCTATGGCTACACCTTC,CASSYSPGVYGYTF
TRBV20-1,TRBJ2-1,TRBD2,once,TGCAGTGCTAGAATGGCTAGCGGGGGCCTGAGCTCCTACAATGAGCAGTTCTTC,CSARMASGGLSSYNEQFF
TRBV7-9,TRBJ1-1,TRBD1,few,TGTGCCAGCAGCCAACCGGACAGGACGAACGCTGAAGCTTTCTTT,CASSQPDRTNAEAFF
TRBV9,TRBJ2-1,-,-,TGTGCCAGCAGCGTGGTAGAGGGCGAGCAGTTCTTC,CASSVVEGEQFF
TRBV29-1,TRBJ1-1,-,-,TGCAGCGTTGAAGAGGGGGAGGGGTATGAAGCTTTCTTT,CSVEEGEGYEAFF
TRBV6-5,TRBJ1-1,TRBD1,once,TGTGCCAGCAGTTACGGGACAGACGCTTTCTTT,CASSYGTDAFF
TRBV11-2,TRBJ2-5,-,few,TGTGCCAGCAGCTTATCCGGCTCCTCGTTGGGGGAGACCCAGTACTTC,CASSLSGSSLGETQYF
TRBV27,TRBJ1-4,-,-,TGTGCCAGCAGCATTTCGGGAACAGTAGCGGAAAAACTGTTTTTT,CASSISGTVAEKLFF
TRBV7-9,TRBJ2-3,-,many,TGTGCCAGCAGCTTGGTCTCTAGCACAGATACGCAGTATTTT,CASSLVSSTDTQYF
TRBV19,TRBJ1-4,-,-,TGTGCCAGTAGTATACCCCCGGTTGAAAAACTGTTTTTT,CASSIPPVEKLFF
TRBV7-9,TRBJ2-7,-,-,TGTGCCAGCAGCCCCTCCCCCCGGGACACATTGACCTACGAGCAGTACTTC,CASSPSPRDTLTYEQYF
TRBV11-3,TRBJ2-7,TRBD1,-,TGTGCCAGCAGTCTGTGGGACAGGGAATACGAGCAGTACTTC,CASSLWDREYEQYF
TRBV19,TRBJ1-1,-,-,TGTGCCAGTAGTTACGGCACCATGAACACTGAAGCTTTCTTT,CASSYGTMNTEAFF
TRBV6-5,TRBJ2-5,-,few,TGTGCCAGCAGTGGATTCATGGGGAGGGAGACCCAGTACTTC,CASSGFMGRETQYF